This T cell receptor beta chain was captured by sequencing in a study of HIV-infected patients and healthy controls (dated 2014 in TCRdb). The study in broad terms: Whether deep TCR repertoire sequencing of small blood samples from HIV patients could capture immune perturbation and reconstitution was tested in the study.

V and J lose 2 bases and 6 bases, and a span of 11 bases separates them. CDR1 MNHEY and CDR2 SMNVEV were looked up in the germline V gene (reference sequence). There are 14 amino acids in the CDR3, from cysteine to phenylalanine inclusive. Left in the record is the CDR3 DNA by itself, 42 bases read in frame from the first base. SuperScript III was used to reverse transcribe 500 ng RNA with primers targeting the alpha and beta constant regions. Separate libraries for the alpha and beta chains were generated through chain-specific third strand synthesis that incorporated multiplexing indices. The protocol used a single primer pair to amplify all rearrangements within a chain, which avoided primer bias, and attached molecular barcodes to each cDNA molecule. The SP2 sequencing primer site and a random hexamer were carried on a 5' RACE adapter, to which purified cDNA was joined by T4 RNA Ligase 1. Second strand synthesis was primed from the SP2 site with Phusion polymerase, using slow temperature ramps to favor optimal annealing. Each molecule's 12-nucleotide barcode consisted of two random hexamer sequences, both added before amplification and joined together. An amplification PCR of about 23 cycles with P5s and P7 primers came after a short first PCR that had added P5 and P7 adapter elements plus a second index. In total the libraries went through around 26 PCR cycles, after which the libraries were quantified on a Qubit, sized on a Bioanalyzer, and diluted to approximately 4.2 nM. Normalized libraries were sequenced on an Illumina MiSeq with 2 x 250 paired-end kits. Reverse transcription reactions were cleaned up on MinElute columns and eluted into roughly 9.8 ul Tris-Cl. The adapter ligations were run for roughly 21 hours at 16 degrees C, and AMPure XP beads at a 1:1 ratio were afterwards used to clean them. For the original study's pipeline: Demultiplexed FASTQ files were processed with a modified Decombinator by which V, J, insert and barcode information was output. Sequences that shared a barcode but differed from the dominant sequence were discarded as errors, and original cDNA molecules were estimated by counting barcodes clustered at Levenshtein distance 3. The R packages ineq, vegan, igraph and RCytoscape were used for downstream analyses, with IMGT nomenclature and CDR3 definitions applied. The authors computed V gene usage over distinct sequences and counted each TCR a single time to avoid skew from clonal expansion. Within a donor, similarity networks joined unique CDR3 amino acid sequences in every case where two of them were separated by a single Levenshtein edit. The authors compiled published HIV-specific CDR3s (roughly 100 alpha, several hundred beta) and CMV-specific CDR3s (approximately 14 alpha, a few hundred beta) and searched for them in the repertoires. It was shown by random subsampling to size-matched repertoires that the decreased diversity of patients was not caused by their lower sequence numbers. Using fastp at Q25 and MiXCR, TCRdb reprocessed the public reads and kept productive beta chains. For every CDR3 protein sequence, its rows merge into one entry that carries the most common genes and DNA. In this record, the V and J calls reflect TCRdb's handling and not the investigators' own analysis. This sample lists roughly 18,000 distinct CDR3 sequences; approximately 9% were detected once. Of the sample, over 5% falls within the top ten clones.

Whole blood was used without cell fractionation, so all unsorted peripheral T cells were reflected in the repertoire. Ten uninfected healthy donors were sampled as controls, and about 40% of these ten donors were sampled twice approximately 14 weeks apart. For RNA extraction, less than 3 ml of peripheral blood was drawn into Tempus tubes. Residual genomic DNA was removed with the TURBO-DNase kit and globin mRNA was depleted with GLOBINclear. Within its sample, this clonotype is medium-sized (0.01 to 0.1%). Its antigen target is currently unknown. Base qualities are not at hand, and no much larger clone is one base apart. Summary of the overall study and its limitations: A major limit on how widely the findings apply, in the view of the authors, was that only sixteen HIV-infected individuals were processed. HIV-associated CDR3s exhibited a significant reduction in frequency during therapy, whereas CMV-associated CDR3s exhibited no significant change, although the majority increased in frequency. Alpha-chain CDR3s from MAIT cells appeared at high frequency in healthy controls but were severely depleted in HIV+ repertoires. HIV-infected repertoires had significantly higher mean Gini indices than controls, possibly reflecting oligoclonality. Compared with untreated HIV+ repertoires, healthy control repertoires had roughly threefold more distinct CDR3s and a higher Shannon diversity. Differing numbers of distinct sequences in patients and controls hindered comparison, and size-matching assigned excessive weight to rare events in the HIV-infected data. The pairing of alpha and beta chains was not determined in the samples. Eight alpha and eight beta V genes showed significantly different mean usage between HIV-infected patients and controls. The observed differences in diversity could not be explained by the slight differences in age and sex profiles between the study cohorts. In HIV-infected patients, the apparent post-therapy recovery of the Gini index was not replicated in size-matched repertoire data. Both the Jaccard index and the count of highly shared sequences showed that healthy controls shared more CDR3s between individuals than HIV+ patients did. Using whole blood restricted sequencing depth and prevented separating the dynamics of distinct T-cell subpopulations. HLA typing of donors was not performed in the study.

This TCR was sampled from an adult in good health. The chain was built from TRBV27 and TRBJ2-1; a confident D gene designation cannot be given. Sequencing was done on a sample of blood. The DNA sequence reads TGTGCCAGCAGTTTAGAGTGGTCGGCCAATGAGCAGTTCTTC. This gives the protein CASSLEWSANEQFF.